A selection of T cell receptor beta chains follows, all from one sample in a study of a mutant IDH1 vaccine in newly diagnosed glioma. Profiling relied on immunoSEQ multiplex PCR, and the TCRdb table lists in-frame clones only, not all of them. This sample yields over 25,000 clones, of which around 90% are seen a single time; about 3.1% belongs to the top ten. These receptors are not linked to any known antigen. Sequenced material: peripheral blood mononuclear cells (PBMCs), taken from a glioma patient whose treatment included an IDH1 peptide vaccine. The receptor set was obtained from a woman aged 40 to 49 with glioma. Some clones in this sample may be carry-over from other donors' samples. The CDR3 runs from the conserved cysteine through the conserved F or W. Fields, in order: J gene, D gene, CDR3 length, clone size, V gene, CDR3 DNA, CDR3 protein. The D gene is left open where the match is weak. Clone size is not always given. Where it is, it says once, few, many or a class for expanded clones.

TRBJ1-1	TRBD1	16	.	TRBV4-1	TGCGCCAGCAGCCAAGGACAGGGAATTATCAACACTGAAGCTTTCTTT	CASSQGQGIINTEAFF
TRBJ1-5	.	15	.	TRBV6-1	TGTGCCAGCAGTGCCTCGGGTGGGAGCAATCAGCCCCAGCATTTT	CASSASGGSNQPQHF
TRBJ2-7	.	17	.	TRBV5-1	TGCGCCAGCAGCTTGGTAAGATACGGGGACGTTTCCTACGAGCAGTACTTC	CASSLVRYGDVSYEQYF
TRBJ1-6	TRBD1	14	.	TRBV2	TGTGCCAGCAGCCTCCCGGGACAGAATTCACCCCTCCACTTT	CASSLPGQNSPLHF
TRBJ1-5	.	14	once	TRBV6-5	TGTGCCAGCAGTTACAGTGGGGGCTTCGAGCCCCAGCATTTT	CASSYSGGFEPQHF
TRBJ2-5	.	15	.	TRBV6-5	TGTGCCAGCAGTTACCCCACTGGGGACTCTTGGACCCAGTACTTC	CASSYPTGDSWTQYF
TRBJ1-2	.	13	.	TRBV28	TGTGCCAGCAGCCACCTCGGGGTCTATGGCTACACCTTC	CASSHLGVYGYTF
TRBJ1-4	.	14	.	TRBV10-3	TGTGCCATCAGGGCACAGGGTGGGGATGAAAAACTGTTTTTT	CAIRAQGGDEKLFF
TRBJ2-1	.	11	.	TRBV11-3	TGTGCCAGCAGCTTCAAAGATGAGCAGTTCTTC	CASSFKDEQFF
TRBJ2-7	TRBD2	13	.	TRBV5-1	TGCGCCAGCACCCTAAGCGGGAGCCACGAGCAGTACTTC	CASTLSGSHEQYF
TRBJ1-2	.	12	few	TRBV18	TGTGCCAGCTCTTTCCTGGACAGCGGCTACACCTTC	CASSFLDSGYTF
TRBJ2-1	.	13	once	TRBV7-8	TGTGCCAGCAGCTTAGCACAGGGCAATGAGCAGTTCTTC	CASSLAQGNEQFF
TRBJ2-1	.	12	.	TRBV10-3	TGTGCCACCCTTGCGGGGTACAATGAGCAGTTCTTC	CATLAGYNEQFF
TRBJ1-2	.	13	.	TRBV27	TGTGCCAGCAGTGGTCAGGGTTATTATGGCTACACCTTC	CASSGQGYYGYTF
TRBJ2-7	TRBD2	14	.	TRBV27	TGTGCCAGCAGTCCCGAGGGACTAGAATACGAGCAGTACTTC	CASSPEGLEYEQYF
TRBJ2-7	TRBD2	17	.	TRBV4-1	TGCGCCAGCAGCCAAGACCTAGCGGGAGGGCCTGTTCCCGAGCAGTACTTC	CASSQDLAGGPVPEQYF
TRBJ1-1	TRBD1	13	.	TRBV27	TGTGCCAGCAGTTCTTACAGGGGGACTGAAGCTTTCTTT	CASSSYRGTEAFF
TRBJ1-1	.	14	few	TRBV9	TGTGCCAGCAGCCCCCGACGGGGGTCTGAACTGGCTTTCTTT	CASSPRRGSELAFF
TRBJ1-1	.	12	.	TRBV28	TGTGCCAGCAGTCCCCGGGGGTGGGAAGCTTTCTTT	CASSPRGWEAFF
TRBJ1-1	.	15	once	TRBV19	TGTGCCAGTAGCCTGGGGAGGGTTGCGAACACTGAAGCTTTCTTT	CASSLGRVANTEAFF
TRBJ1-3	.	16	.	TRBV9	TGTGCCAGCAGCGTAGTCCCCGGAGGTTCCGGAAACACCATATATTTT	CASSVVPGGSGNTIYF
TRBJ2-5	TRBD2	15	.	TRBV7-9	TGTGCCAGCAGTCGTAGCGGGTCCCAGAGAGAGACCCAGTACTTC	CASSRSGSQRETQYF